This entry lists 10 T cell receptor beta chains sequenced from one sample in a study of OX40 agonist ivuxolimab in advanced cancers. TCRdb's table, derived via immunoSEQ multiplex PCR, lists solely in-frame clones and lacks some. This sample has tens of thousands of clones, with 86% found just once. The sample consisted of CD4+ or CD8+ T cells sorted from blood, taken in a trial of the OX40 agonist ivuxolimab. These receptors were collected from an adult with an advanced solid tumor such as melanoma, head and neck, liver or kidney cancer.

There are a few counts of this clone. This chain links TRBV4-1 with TRBJ2-5, with TRBD2 matching over 8 bases. The CDR3 is 15 amino acids. The trim removed 4 bases at V and 5 bases at J, leaving 9 bases unmatched. CDR1 is MGHRA, CDR2 YSYEKL, per germline. The DNA for the CDR3 is TGCGCCAGCAGCCTAACCGGCGGGGGGCGGGAGACCCAGTACTTC. Amino acid sequence: CASSLTGGGRETQYF.

A single count supports this clone. This chain connects TRBV7-9 to TRBJ1-4, with 9 bases matching TRBD1. Per the germline V gene, CDR1 is SEHNR and CDR2 is FQNEAQ (reference sequence). The CDR3 is 17 amino acids. Losses at the gene ends were 1 base for V and 1 base for J; bases not matched to a gene: 4. The CDR3 DNA follows: TGTGCCAGCAGCTTAGGTTGGACAGGGGTAACTAATGAAAAACTGTTTTTT. It specifies CASSLGWTGVTNEKLFF.

Only a few counts were recorded for this clone. The chain carries TRBV18 and TRBJ2-7; D might be TRBD2 (6 bases). Germline CDR1 reads KGHSH; CDR2 reads LQKENI. The CDR3 loop spans 13 amino acids. Trimming removed 3 bases from V and 4 bases from J, with 10 bases in between. The CDR3 sequence is CASSPSGRYEQYF. The CDR3 DNA is TGTGCCAGCTCACCTTCGGGGAGGTACGAGCAGTACTTC.

V usage is TRBV7-2 and J usage is TRBJ2-1; TRBD2 aligns across 10 bases. This CDR3 comprises 17 residues. CDR1 and CDR2 (germline): SGHTA, FQGNSA. The J segment lost 0 bases and the V segment lost 5 bases, leaving 7 bases of the junction unmatched. CDR3 nucleotide sequence: TGTGCCAGCAGCCTTACTAGCGGGGCTAGCTCCTACAATGAGCAGTTCTTC. This codes for CASSLTSGASSYNEQFF.

In its sample, this clone was seen a few times. This chain joins TRBV19 and TRBJ1-4; tentative D call: TRBD1 (5 bases). Trimming left V 5 bases short and J 5 bases short, with 15 bases between. The CDR3 is 15 residues long. In germline, CDR1 is LNHDA, CDR2 SQIVND (reference sequence). The CDR3 sequence is CASSSLAGTNEKLFF. The DNA for the CDR3 is TGTGCCAGTAGTTCCCTTGCCGGGACGAATGAAAAACTGTTTTTT.

The genes are TRBV19 and TRBJ1-5, with D possibly matching TRBD1 (5 bases). Germline loops: CDR1 LNHDA, CDR2 SQIVND (reference sequence). V was shortened by 2 bases and J by 1 base, with 9 bases between the two germline ends. The CDR3 is 15 residues long. The CDR3 region is CASSIWRGSNQPQHF. In DNA, the CDR3 is TGTGCCAGTAGTATATGGAGGGGCAGCAATCAGCCCCAGCATTTT. The full variable domain, with the rest looked up from reference TRBV19 and TRBJ1-5, is DGGITQSPKYLFRKEGQNVTLSCEQNLNHDAMYWYRQDPGQGLRLIYYSQIVNDFQKGDIAEGYSVSREKKESFPLTVTSAQKNPTAFYLCASSIWRGSNQPQHFGDGTRLSIL.

In nucleotides, the CDR3 is TGTGCCAGCAGTGAATTAAGGACAGGGGGCGGCATTCAGTACTTC. Encoded protein: CASSELRTGGGIQYF. V usage is TRBV2 and J usage is TRBJ2-4, with TRBD1 matching 11 bases. The junction had 6 bases not matched to a gene; V was cut back by 2 bases and J by 9 bases. The CDR3 contains 15 residues. Germline V gene lookup returns CDR1 SNHLY and CDR2 FYNNEI. Full variable domain (outside the CDR3, taken from reference TRBV2 and TRBJ2-4): EPEVTQTPSHQVTQMGQEVILRCVPISNHLYFYWYRQILGQKVEFLVSFYNNEISEKSEIFDDQFSVERPDGSNFTLKIRSTKLEDSAMYFCASSELRTGGGIQYFGAGTRLSVL.

The J gene is TRBJ2-7, the V gene TRBV6-5; D possibly uses TRBD1 or TRBD2 (5 bases each). The CDR3 is made up of 13 amino acids. Germline CDR1 MNHEY, CDR2 SVGAGI. The V end was cut by 2 bases, the J end by 4 bases, with 9 bases between. CDR3 in amino acids: CASSYQGEYEQYF. In DNA, the CDR3 is TGTGCCAGCAGTTACCAGGGAGAGTACGAGCAGTACTTC.

The CDR3 DNA sequence: TGTGCAAGTCGCTTAGAACCGGGACAGGGCAGCAATCAGCCCCAGCATTTT. Its protein is CASRLEPGQGSNQPQHF. The chain has TRBV12-2 and TRBJ1-5; the table assigns TRBD1, which was not confirmed against the DNA. TRBV12-2 is listed as a pseudogene. The CDR3 is 17 amino acids.

This rearrangement joins TRBV5-4 to TRBJ1-2; possible D gene TRBD1, 6 bases. Trimming left V 3 bases short and J 3 bases short, with 6 bases between. Germline CDR1 SGHNT, CDR2 YYREEE (reference sequence). The CDR3 spans 12 residues. The CDR3 here is CASSYRDYGYTF. The CDR3 DNA reads TGTGCCAGCAGCTACAGGGACTATGGCTACACCTTC.